One sample yielded the 12 T cell receptor beta chains listed below, sequenced in a study of identical twins (dated by TCRdb to 2016 to 2017). The library was produced with 5' RACE. TCRdb lists the instrument as Illumina HiSeq 2000. TCRdb reanalyzed the raw reads on its own, using fastp at Q25 for trimming and MiXCR for clone calling, and kept in-frame beta chains. Each entry is one CDR3 protein sequence, shown with its most common DNA and genes. Here the sample has 1.5 million to 2 million distinct CDR3 sequences; roughly a third occur a single time. The biggest ten clones account for approximately 0.25% of the sample. The sequenced sample consisted of cord blood. All receptors derive from a newborn girl in good health.

Remarks on this clonotype: The junction does not match germline at one end; this may be a read error. This sequence joins TRBV5-4 and TRBJ2-1; D call uncertain. This CDR3 contains 15 residues. The germline CDR1 and CDR2 sequences are SGHNT and YYREEE (reference sequence). CDR3 region: CTSSLWSNSYNEQFF. CDR3 nucleotides: TGTACCAGCAGCTTGTGGAGTAACTCCTACAATGAGCAGTTCTTC.

The CDR3: CSAKGRDGRYEQYF. The CDR3 nucleotides read TGCAGTGCTAAAGGCCGGGACGGAAGATACGAGCAGTACTTC. The chain joins TRBV20-1 to TRBJ2-7; tentatively, D is TRBD1 or TRBD2 (5 bases each). CDR1 DFQATT and CDR2 SNEGSKA come from the germline V gene (reference sequence). This CDR3 contains 14 residues. Deletions cut 4 bases from V and 4 bases from J, with 17 bases between.

This clonotype was picked up a small number of times. The gene calls are TRBV6-5 and TRBJ2-6, with D perhaps matching TRBD1 (6 bases). CDR3 length equals 17 residues. Germline V gene data show CDR1 as MNHEY and CDR2 as SVGAGI. Trimming removed 0 bases at V and 6 bases at J, with 15 bases between. CDR3 in DNA: TGTGCCAGCAGTTACTCTCCTTGGGGGCAAGTGGCCAACGTCCTGACTTTC. Translation gives CASSYSPWGQVANVLTF.

This chain joins TRBV6-4 and TRBJ2-1, with a weak D call TRBD2 (6 bases). Deletions cut 6 bases from V and 6 bases from J, with 18 bases between. From germline, CDR1 is MRHNA and CDR2 SNTAGT. This CDR3 region has 15 residues. The CDR3 nucleotides are TGTGCCAGCAGAACTAGCAATGAAGGCTCCAATGAGCAGTTCTTC. Translated: CASRTSNEGSNEQFF.

The J gene is TRBJ1-2, the V gene TRBV9; D unclear. Germline lookup yields CDR1 SGDLS and CDR2 YYNGEE. V was pared by 4 bases and J by 8 bases, with 21 bases between. The CDR3 has 15 amino acids. CDR3 loop: CASSPFISGEGGYTF. The DNA of the CDR3 is TGTGCCAGCAGCCCCTTTATTTCGGGCGAGGGCGGCTACACCTTC.

This clonotype was recorded at least ten times. CDR3 sequence: CASSSPTSGGTDTQYF. CDR3 in DNA: TGTGCCAGCAGCTCCCCGACTAGCGGGGGTACAGATACGCAGTATTTT. The chain joins TRBV4-2 to TRBJ2-3; 12 bases line up with TRBD2. Germline V gene data show CDR1 as LGHNA and CDR2 as YNFKEQ. The CDR3 has 16 amino acids. The ends lost 5 bases at V and 3 bases at J; junction bases unmatched: 6.

This sequence joins TRBV28 and TRBJ1-4; D is possibly TRBD1 (5 bases). There are 11 residues in the CDR3. V was clipped by 7 bases and J by 10 bases, with 10 bases between them. Germline assignment: CDR1 MDHEN and CDR2 SYDVKM. This CDR3 is CASTPGGKLFF. The CDR3 DNA follows: TGTGCCAGCACCCCCGGGGGAAAACTGTTTTTT.

Only a few counts were recorded for this clonotype. As DNA, the CDR3 is TGTGCCAGCCCTCCGGGCGGAGCCTTGGGCAATCAGCCCCAGCATTTT. Protein product: CASPPGGALGNQPQHF. This sequence joins TRBV6-4 and TRBJ1-5; the D is unclear. Trimming stripped 8 bases from V and 2 bases from J, with 19 bases between. Germline CDR1 MRHNA, CDR2 SNTAGT. The CDR3 length is 16 residues.

This clonotype was found a few times. The chain has TRBV7-9 and TRBJ1-4; D perhaps matches TRBD1 (5 bases). Germline values: CDR1 SEHNR, CDR2 FQNEAQ (reference sequence). V lost 4 bases and J lost 4, with 16 bases in between. There are 16 residues in the CDR3. CDR3 sequence: CASSSFSRDHNEKLFF. CDR3 sequence (DNA): TGTGCCAGCAGCTCCTTTAGTAGGGACCATAATGAAAAACTGTTTTTT.

CDR3 bases: TGCAGTGTTGGGGACCGGTCCTACAATGAGCAGTTCTTC. As protein: CSVGDRSYNEQFF. The V and J genes are TRBV20-1 and TRBJ2-1, with D perhaps assigned TRBD1 or TRBD2 (5 bases each). This CDR3 contains 13 residues. Germline CDR1 is DFQATT and CDR2 is SNEGSKA (reference sequence). Trimming stripped 7 bases from V and 1 base from J, with 11 bases between.

As to this clonotype: The germline gene is not matched at one end of the junction; a read error may be the cause. V is TRBV4-1 and J is TRBJ2-3, with 8 nucleotides matching TRBD2. Germline CDR1 is MGHRA and CDR2 is YSYEKL. The CDR3 totals 17 residues. The CDR3 sequence: CASSQPSSGSSTDTRYF. In DNA form, the CDR3 reads TGCGCCAGCAGCCAGCCCTCTAGCGGGTCTTCCACAGATACGCGGTATTTT.

This clonotype was picked up a small number of times. The rearrangement joins TRBV27 to TRBJ2-1; TRBD1 is a possible D gene (5 bases). V was cut by 3 bases and J by 4 bases, with 19 bases left in between. CDR1 and CDR2 (germline): MNHEY, SMNVEV (reference sequence). The CDR3 runs to 17 residues. The CDR3 DNA reads as TGTGCCAGCAGTTTGAGTGATAGCCTGGGGCTTTACAATGAGCAGTTCTTC. Amino acids: CASSLSDSLGLYNEQFF.